A selection of T cell receptor beta chains follows, all from one sample in a study of cytomegalovirus exposure and HLA in healthy donors. The table came from immunoSEQ multiplex PCR; TCRdb's copy has only in-frame clones and leaves some out. This table has approximately 120,000 clones, roughly 80% appearing once. The sample was PBMCs. The receptors derive from a man aged 30 to 39 in good health and CMV-seropositive. Both conserved end residues are part of each CDR3. D genes are given only for firm matches. Clone size is given for some rows only: seen once, a few or many times, or a class if the clone is expanded.

v_gene	d_gene	abundance	j_gene	CDR3nt	CDR3aa
TRBV7-6	TRBD2	NA	TRBJ2-7	TGTGCCAGCAGCTTAGCGGCCGCGGGGGACGAGCAGTACTTC	CASSLAAAGDEQYF
TRBV2	NA	NA	TRBJ1-1	TGTGCCAGCAGCGCAGGGTCTGTCGGCACTGAAGCTTTCTTT	CASSAGSVGTEAFF
TRBV11-2	NA	NA	TRBJ1-5	TGTGCCAGCAGCTTAGATGGACATAGCAATCAGCCCCAGCATTTT	CASSLDGHSNQPQHF
TRBV6-1	NA	few	TRBJ1-1	TGTGCCAGCAGTGAACTACAGGGAGCACGAAATGAAGCTTTCTTT	CASSELQGARNEAFF
TRBV28	NA	NA	TRBJ1-6	TGTGCCAGCAGTGTGACCCACAGCTCCTATAATTCCCCCCTCCACTTT	CASSVTHSSYNSPLHF
TRBV6-6	NA	once	TRBJ1-1	TGTGCCAGCAGTTACTCTCCGAACATGAACACTGAAGCTTTCTTT	CASSYSPNMNTEAFF
TRBV7-9	NA	NA	TRBJ1-3	TGTGCCAGCAGCCCACCCCGTAGCTCTGGAAACACCATATATTTT	CASSPPRSSGNTIYF
TRBV27	TRBD2	NA	TRBJ2-5	TGTGCCAGCAGTTTAATCGACGGGGGGTATGGGGAGACCCAGTACTTC	CASSLIDGGYGETQYF
TRBV2	NA	few	TRBJ1-1	TGTGCCAGCAGTCACTACGGGGACACTGAAGCTTTCTTT	CASSHYGDTEAFF
TRBV5-1	TRBD2	NA	TRBJ2-7	TGCGCCAGCAGCTTGGTTACTAGCGCCAACGAGCAGTACTTC	CASSLVTSANEQYF
TRBV9	NA	few	TRBJ2-6	TGTGCCAGCAGCGTAGTAGTCCAGGCTTCTCATAGTGGGGCCAACGTCCTGACTTTC	CASSVVVQASHSGANVLTF
TRBV5-1	TRBD1	NA	TRBJ1-1	TGCGCCAGCAGCTTGGCCGAGGGGGCTCAAGCTTTCTTT	CASSLAEGAQAFF
TRBV9	TRBD1	NA	TRBJ1-1	TGTGCCAGCAGCGTCGGTACAGGGGAAACTTTCTTT	CASSVGTGETFF
TRBV5-1	NA	NA	TRBJ1-4	TGCGCCAGCAGCACAACGGGGGGCCCGCTTGAAAAACTGTTTTTT	CASSTTGGPLEKLFF
TRBV19	TRBD1	few	TRBJ1-1	TGTGCCAGTAGCAGAGACAGGGGGCGAGCGTTCGGGGACACTGAAGCTTTCTTT	CASSRDRGRAFGDTEAFF
TRBV29-1	NA	few	TRBJ1-4	TGCAGCGTTAACCGGGAGGGTGAAAAACTGTTTTTT	CSVNREGEKLFF
TRBV5-1	TRBD1	NA	TRBJ2-7	TGCGCCAGCAGGCGGACAGGGGCGTACGAGCAGTACTTC	CASRRTGAYEQYF
TRBV25-1	NA	NA	TRBJ2-2	TGTGCCAGCAGTGAGAACAGTCAAAACACCGGGGAGCTGTTTTTT	CASSENSQNTGELFF
TRBV5-1	NA	NA	TRBJ1-1	TGCGCCAGCAGCATAGGACAGTTGAACACTGAAGCTTTCTTT	CASSIGQLNTEAFF
TRBV7-9	NA	NA	TRBJ2-7	TGTGCCAGCAGCACGTCGGGACTTGGCTACGAGCAGTACTTC	CASSTSGLGYEQYF
TRBV5-6	TRBD1	NA	TRBJ2-7	TGTGCCAGCAGCCCGTACAGGGGATCCTACGAGCAGTACTTC	CASSPYRGSYEQYF
TRBV7-3	NA	NA	TRBJ2-7	TGTGCCAGCAGCCCTTCGACAGCCTACTACGAGCAGTACTTC	CASSPSTAYYEQYF
TRBV28	TRBD1	NA	TRBJ1-1	TGTGCCAGCAGATCGAGGAGGGGGCAGGGTGAAGCTTTCTTT	CASRSRRGQGEAFF
TRBV6-4	TRBD2	NA	TRBJ2-1	TGTGCCAGCAGTGACCATTCCGGGGGGGCTTACAATGAGCAGTTCTTC	CASSDHSGGAYNEQFF
TRBV30	TRBD1	NA	TRBJ2-7	TGTGCCTGGAGTGTGGGACAGGGGGGCTACGAGCAGTACTTC	CAWSVGQGGYEQYF
TRBV11-1	TRBD2	NA	TRBJ2-5	TGTGCCAGCAGCTTAGCCCTACGGACTAGCGAGACCCAGTACTTC	CASSLALRTSETQYF
TRBV5-1	NA	NA	TRBJ1-1	TGCGCCAGCAGCTTGACAGGAGAGAACACTGAAGCTTTCTTT	CASSLTGENTEAFF
TRBV4-1	NA	NA	TRBJ2-4	TGCGCCAGCAGCCAAGATCCCGGAGGCTACAAAAACATTCAGTACTTC	CASSQDPGGYKNIQYF
TRBV7-2	TRBD1	once	TRBJ2-7	TGTGCCAGCAGCTTAGTGGTGGGACAGAACCCCTACGAGCAGTACTTC	CASSLVVGQNPYEQYF
TRBV9	TRBD1	NA	TRBJ1-3	TGTGCCAGCAGCGTAGAACAGGGGGTTGGAAACACCATATATTTT	CASSVEQGVGNTIYF
TRBV6-5	NA	NA	TRBJ2-7	TGTGCCAGCAGTGAAGCCTTATGGTATGAGCAGTACTTC	CASSEALWYEQYF
TRBV5-1	NA	NA	TRBJ1-5	TGCGCCAGCAGCCCGGACAGTAGCAATCAGCCCCAGCATTTT	CASSPDSSNQPQHF
TRBV30	NA	NA	TRBJ1-1	TGTGCCTGGAGTGTTTTCGGGGTGAACACTGAAGCTTTCTTT	CAWSVFGVNTEAFF
TRBV5-6	NA	NA	TRBJ2-7	TGTGCCAGCAGCTTCGATAGCTACGAGCAGTACTTC	CASSFDSYEQYF
TRBV14	NA	NA	TRBJ1-1	TGTGCCAGCAGCCTTCAGGTGGGCACTGAAGCTTTCTTT	CASSLQVGTEAFF
TRBV29-1	NA	NA	TRBJ2-3	TGCAGCGTTGGGGCAGGGTATAGCACAGATACGCAGTATTTT	CSVGAGYSTDTQYF
TRBV7-8	NA	once	TRBJ1-4	TGTGCCAGCAGCCTAGGGGAGAGGAGGGAAAAACTGTTTTTT	CASSLGERREKLFF
TRBV2	TRBD1	NA	TRBJ1-6	TGTGCCAGCAGTGCCCGACAGGGGGCTAATTCACCCCTCCACTTT	CASSARQGANSPLHF
TRBV29-1	NA	NA	TRBJ2-5	TGCAGCGTTGCCGGTGGGCAGGGGGGAAGGGAGACCCAGTACTTC	CSVAGGQGGRETQYF
TRBV5-1	NA	NA	TRBJ1-1	TGCGCCAGCAGCTTCGCCAGGGAGGTAGGCACTGAAGCTTTCTTT	CASSFAREVGTEAFF
TRBV2	NA	NA	TRBJ1-2	TGTGCCAGCAGACGGCAGGGGCATGGCTACACCTTC	CASRRQGHGYTF
TRBV6-1	NA	NA	TRBJ2-3	TGTGCCAGCAGTGAAGCGACAGGGGAGGGTCAGGATACGCAGTATTTT	CASSEATGEGQDTQYF
TRBV20-1	NA	few	TRBJ2-7	TGCAGTGCCAACGGTTTTACGGAGCAGTACTTC	CSANGFTEQYF
TRBV6-5	TRBD1	once	TRBJ1-2	TGTGCCAGCAGTGCGCCGGGACAGGGGTCCTATGGCTACACCTTC	CASSAPGQGSYGYTF
TRBV29-1	TRBD2	NA	TRBJ2-5	TGCAGCGTGGGGCCGGGACCCCGGGGGGGGGAAGAGACCCAGTACTTC	CSVGPGPRGGEETQYF
TRBV6-5	NA	few	TRBJ2-2	TGTGCCAGCAGTTACTCTTTCGGGGTTTTAACCGGGGAGCTGTTTTTT	CASSYSFGVLTGELFF
TRBV19	TRBD1	NA	TRBJ1-1	TGTGCCAGTAGTAGAATACACAGGGGGCGACCGAACACTGAAGCTTTCTTT	CASSRIHRGRPNTEAFF
TRBV2	TRBD2	once	TRBJ2-1	TGTGCCAGCAGCCGAAGCGGTGGGGGACTAGCCTCCTACAATGAGCAGTTCTTC	CASSRSGGGLASYNEQFF
TRBV9	TRBD1	NA	TRBJ1-2	TGTGCCAGCAGCGTAGGGGACAGGGGCGGGTATGGCTACACCTTC	CASSVGDRGGYGYTF
TRBV30	NA	few	TRBJ1-6	TGTGCCTGGAGTCCCGGGAATTCACCCCTCCACTTT	CAWSPGNSPLHF
TRBV4-1	NA	NA	TRBJ2-3	TGCGCCAGCAGCCAAGACCCCCCTCGCCCTATGGATACGCAGTATTTT	CASSQDPPRPMDTQYF
TRBV5-1	TRBD1	once	TRBJ1-1	TGCGCCAGCAGCGAACCCGGGACAGGGAACACTGAAGCTTTCTTT	CASSEPGTGNTEAFF
TRBV19	TRBD2	NA	TRBJ2-5	TGTGCCAGTAGTGTCAGACTAGCGGGGGGGCCGCAAGAGACCCAGTACTTC	CASSVRLAGGPQETQYF
TRBV19	TRBD1	once	TRBJ1-4	TGTGCCAGTAGGCCGGACAGGGAGGGGACTAATGAAAAACTGTTTTTT	CASRPDREGTNEKLFF